These 23 T cell receptor beta chains share one sample of origin, sequenced in a study of T cells in localized non-small cell lung cancer. The repertoire was sequenced with immunoSEQ multiplex PCR; TCRdb's copy has only in-frame clones and lacks some. The sample consists of around 25,000 clones, around 90% of them appearing once. The sequencing used peripheral blood, collected before any cancer treatment. The origin of the receptors is a man between 40 and 70 years old with stage III squamous cell lung carcinoma.

This sequence joins TRBV19 and TRBJ1-5; 12 bases are a match to TRBD1. This CDR3 is 17 amino acids long. Germline V lookup: CDR1 LNHDA, CDR2 SQIVND (reference sequence). V was clipped by 7 bases and J by 2 bases; unmatched bases: 9. The CDR3 here is CASTLGDRGLGNQPQHF. CDR3 nucleotides: TGTGCCAGTACCCTAGGGGACAGGGGGCTTGGCAATCAGCCCCAGCATTTT.

The chain combines TRBV5-5 with TRBJ2-1; possibly TRBD2 for D (5 bases). The germline V gene encodes CDR1 SGHKS and CDR2 YYEKEE (reference sequence). CDR3 length equals 15 residues. V shed 4 bases and J shed 0 bases, with 11 bases lying between them. In DNA form, the CDR3 reads TGTGCCAGCAGCACTCTGGGGAGCTCCTACAATGAGCAGTTCTTC. This encodes CASSTLGSSYNEQFF.

The chain couples TRBV4-1 to TRBJ1-4; D possibly corresponds to TRBD1 (5 bases). CDR3 length equals 16 residues. Germline V gene lookup returns CDR1 MGHRA and CDR2 YSYEKL. Trimming removed 0 bases from V and 1 base from J, with 9 bases in between. The CDR3 spells CASSQDLRGTNEKLFF. The CDR3 region has the DNA TGCGCCAGCAGCCAAGATTTGAGGGGAACTAATGAAAAACTGTTTTTT.

J is TRBJ2-2 and V is TRBV2, with D possibly matching TRBD1 (6 bases). This CDR3 is 15 amino acids long. Per the germline V gene, CDR1 is SNHLY and CDR2 is FYNNEI. V was cut by 6 bases and J by 5 bases, with 16 bases left in between. CDR3 sequence: CASSPDRLGTGELFF. CDR3 nucleotide sequence: TGTGCCAGCAGCCCCGACAGGTTGGGGACCGGGGAGCTGTTTTTT.

The chain is built from TRBV19 and TRBJ1-3; D ambiguous. The germline V and J ends were trimmed by 9 bases and 4 bases, with 7 bases remaining between them. Looked up from germline, CDR1 is LNHDA and CDR2 is SQIVND (reference sequence). The CDR3 spans 11 residues. The CDR3 sequence is CASASGNTIYF. In DNA form, the CDR3 reads TGTGCCAGCGCCTCGGGAAACACCATATATTTT.

This clone was seen just once. The chain carries TRBV29-1 and TRBJ2-7; TRBD2 is a possible D gene (5 bases). CDR3 size: 12 residues. Germline lookup yields CDR1 SQVTM and CDR2 ANQGSEA. V lost 8 bases to trimming and J lost 2 bases, with 13 bases between them. The chain's CDR3 is CSTRTGTYEQYF. CDR3 nucleotide sequence: TGCAGCACCCGGACGGGGACCTACGAGCAGTACTTC.

This clone was detected only once. The rearrangement joins TRBV7-9 to TRBJ2-7; maybe TRBD1 (6 bases). V was pared by 5 bases and J by 1 base, with 18 bases between. Germline V gives CDR1 SEHNR, CDR2 FQNEAQ (reference sequence). The CDR3 totals 16 residues. CDR3 in DNA: TGTGCCAGCAGCCGACCCGACAGGCGGCGATCCTACGAGCAGTACTTC. It yields the protein CASSRPDRRRSYEQYF.

The CDR3 DNA is TGTGCCAGCAGGCGGACAGCCAGCTCCTACGAGCAGTACTTC. Its translation is CASRRTASSYEQYF. This chain joins TRBV6-1 and TRBJ2-7, with D perhaps matching TRBD1 (6 bases). CDR1 is MNHNS, CDR2 SASEGT, per germline. V was shortened by 6 bases and J by 0 bases, with 12 bases between the two germline ends. The CDR3 is 14 amino acids.

The CDR3 region has the DNA TGTGCTAGTGGTTTGCAGGGGGCAGATACGCAGTATTTT. Protein sequence: CASGLQGADTQYF. This rearrangement joins TRBV12-5 to TRBJ2-3; 7 nucleotides match TRBD1. The CDR3 loop spans 13 amino acids. Germline-derived CDR1 and CDR2 are LGHNT and FRNRAP. V was pared by 2 bases and J by 4 bases, with 0 bases of the junction left unmatched.

This chain connects TRBV29-1 to TRBJ2-7, with 14 bases that match TRBD2. V lost 3 bases to trimming and J lost 4 bases; unmatched junction nucleotides: 11. This CDR3 spans 17 amino acids. The germline CDR1 and CDR2 sequences are SQVTM and ANQGSEA. This CDR3 reads CSVEGRGTSGRTYEQYF. The CDR3 nucleotides are TGCAGCGTTGAGGGCCGTGGGACTAGCGGGAGAACGTACGAGCAGTACTTC.

The rearrangement uses TRBV5-4 and TRBJ2-3; tentatively, D is TRBD1 (6 bases). Germline V gene sequence: CDR1 SGHNT, CDR2 YYREEE (reference sequence). The CDR3 runs to 16 residues. The ends were cut back, 1 base at V and 2 bases at J, with 14 bases in the middle. CDR3 bases: TGTGCCAGCAGCTTGCGGGACATTCGTACCACAGATACGCAGTATTTT. Protein product: CASSLRDIRTTDTQYF.

The V gene is TRBV7-6, the J gene TRBJ1-5; D is undetermined. CDR3 length equals 16 residues. Per the germline V gene, CDR1 is SGHVS and CDR2 is FNYEAQ. Trimming cost V 2 bases and J 2 bases, with 13 bases left between them. CDR3 amino acids: CASSLSGGGGNQPQHF. The CDR3 DNA reads as TGTGCCAGCAGCTTATCAGGCGGAGGCGGCAATCAGCCCCAGCATTTT.

The chain uses TRBV4-1 and TRBJ2-5; the D gene is possibly TRBD2 (5 bases). The CDR3 is 14 residues long. Germline CDR1 reads MGHRA; CDR2 reads YSYEKL. The V and J ends lost 5 bases and 1 base respectively, with 11 bases between them. Here the CDR3 reads CASSSGLAQETQYF. The DNA of the CDR3 is TGCGCCAGCAGCTCCGGGCTAGCCCAAGAGACCCAGTACTTC.

J is TRBJ1-1 and V is TRBV7-2; D uncertain. The germline gives CDR1 SGHTA, CDR2 FQGNSA. There are 12 residues in the CDR3. V lost 1 base, J lost 11 bases, and 11 bases lay in between. CDR3 DNA sequence: TGTGCCAGCAGCTTAGGACGACCGGGGGCTTTCTTT. Its protein is CASSLGRPGAFF.

J is TRBJ1-5 and V is TRBV7-2, with D uncertain. The germline V gene encodes CDR1 SGHTA and CDR2 FQGNSA. The V end lost 1 base, the J end lost 6 bases, and 4 bases lay between the germline ends. The CDR3 is 12 amino acids. The CDR3 region is CASSLGGQPQHF. For the CDR3, the DNA is TGTGCCAGCAGCTTAGGAGGTCAGCCCCAGCATTTT.

The table lists this clone with a few counts. The V gene is TRBV28, the J gene TRBJ2-1; 12 bases line up with TRBD2. V was clipped by 2 bases and J by 5 bases; unmatched bases: 4. This CDR3 has 16 residues. The germline CDR1 and CDR2 sequences are MDHEN and SYDVKM. CDR3 in DNA: TGTGCCAGCAGTTTAACTAGCGGGAGGATCAACAATGAGCAGTTCTTC. This translates into CASSLTSGRINNEQFF.

The chain is built from TRBV19 and TRBJ1-6, with D possibly TRBD1 on 5 matching bases. CDR1 is LNHDA and CDR2 is SQIVND in the germline V gene (reference sequence). This CDR3 spans 14 amino acids. V was pared by 7 bases and J by 7 bases, with 14 bases between. CDR3 in DNA: TGTGCCAGTAATACCGGGACGGGAAATTCACCCCTCCACTTT. It encodes CASNTGTGNSPLHF. The variable domain in full, with the rest retrieved from reference TRBV19 and TRBJ1-6, is DGGITQSPKYLFRKEGQNVTLSCEQNLNHDAMYWYRQDPGQGLRLIYYSQIVNDFQKGDIAEGYSVSREKKESFPLTVTSAQKNPTAFYLCASNTGTGNSPLHFGNGTRLTVT.

Relative to its sample, this clone is large. The rearrangement uses TRBV7-3 and TRBJ2-6, with no clear D. V was cut by 4 bases and J by 4 bases, with 5 bases left in between. The CDR3 sequence is 13 residues long. Germline V gives CDR1 SGHTA, CDR2 FQGTGA. CDR3 DNA: TGTGCCAGCAGCTGGGTAGGGGCCAACGTCCTGACTTTC. Amino acids: CASSWVGANVLTF.

The sample holds one count of this clone. The chain has TRBV19 and TRBJ1-2; D unresolved. The CDR3 is 14 residues long. With 7 bases removed from V and 4 bases from J, the gap between germline ends came to 16 bases. Germline loops: CDR1 LNHDA, CDR2 SQIVND (reference sequence). The CDR3 here is CASTEQASGYGYTF. The CDR3 coding sequence is TGTGCCAGTACCGAACAAGCGTCCGGCTATGGCTACACCTTC.

The rearrangement links TRBV7-2 to TRBJ1-2; D is perhaps TRBD1 (5 bases). The V end was cut by 4 bases, the J end by 1 base, with 13 bases between. Germline lookup yields CDR1 SGHTA and CDR2 FQGNSA. The CDR3 sequence is 15 residues long. This CDR3 reads CASSSDSNVNYGYTF. The CDR3, as DNA: TGTGCCAGCAGCTCTGACAGCAATGTTAACTATGGCTACACCTTC.

The J gene is TRBJ1-6, the V gene TRBV27; D is perhaps TRBD1 (5 bases). CDR1 and CDR2 from the germline V gene are MNHEY and SMNVEV (reference sequence). Trimming pared 3 bases from V and 8 bases from J, leaving 14 bases between. The CDR3 runs to 15 residues. The CDR3 sequence is CASSLVRALDSPLHF. In DNA, the CDR3 is TGTGCCAGCAGTTTGGTCAGGGCCCTTGATTCACCCCTCCACTTT.

The genes are TRBV6-6 and TRBJ1-5, with D unresolved. CDR3 size: 13 residues. The V end was cut by 2 bases, the J end by 4 bases, with 6 bases between. Germline loops: CDR1 MNHNY, CDR2 SVGAGI (reference sequence). CDR3 amino acids: CASSYEENQPQHF. The CDR3 coding sequence is TGTGCCAGCAGTTACGAGGAGAATCAGCCCCAGCATTTT.

The V and J genes are TRBV4-2 and TRBJ1-2; a possible D gene is TRBD1 (6 bases). The CDR3 consists of 16 residues. V lost 4 bases and J 6 bases, leaving 21 bases between the germline ends. The germline V gene encodes CDR1 LGHNA and CDR2 YNFKEQ. The CDR3 loop reads CASSPSPPTRTDGYTF. CDR3 nucleotide sequence: TGTGCCAGCAGCCCCAGCCCCCCCACCAGGACAGATGGCTACACCTTC.